This T cell receptor beta chain stems from a study of cytomegalovirus exposure and HLA in healthy donors. Concerning this clone itself: Its antigen is unknown.

Study-wide findings and caveats: A later analysis showed HLA-associated TCR beta chains outstripping equally common others in clonal expansion. A later analysis linked 15,000 to 20,000 TCR beta sequences to HLA alleles at 0.05 false discovery rate.

A multiplex PCR was run with 60 Vbeta primers and 13 Jbeta primers. In the authors' workflow: A follow-up analysis tallied about 80 million unique TCR beta chains, roughly 9.9 million shared. The repertoire was sequenced with immunoSEQ multiplex PCR; TCRdb's copy has only in-frame clones and lacks some. V and J calls and clone size follow that table, whereas D and trimming were derived from the DNA. The sample carries about 140,000 clones, about 80% recorded once. Donors likely had unrecorded immune exposures despite being nominally healthy when sampled. Sample: PBMCs. The sequence came from a middle-aged man in good health and CMV-seropositive.

This CDR3 reads CAFSWTSGSYNEQFF. The CDR3 DNA is TGTGCCTTCTCCTGGACTAGCGGCTCCTACAATGAGCAGTTCTTC. The rearrangement uses TRBV30 and TRBJ2-1, with TRBD2 matching over 10 bases. This CDR3 is 15 amino acids long. V dropped 7 bases and J dropped 0; count of bases not matched to a gene: 6. Germline V gives CDR1 GTSNPN, CDR2 SVGIG (reference sequence). Looking up the rest from reference TRBV30 and TRBJ2-1 gives the full variable domain: SQTIHQWPATLVQPVGSPLSLECTVEGTSNPNLYWYRQAAGRGLQLLFYSVGIGQISSEVPQNLSASRPQDRQFILSSKKLLLSDSGFYLCAFSWTSGSYNEQFFGPGTRLTVL.